A selection of T cell receptor beta chains follows, all from one sample in a study of blood T cell repertoires in COVID-19. Data came from immunoSEQ multiplex PCR; TCRdb stores just in-frame clones and leaves some out. The table shows around 700,000 clones, with 85% to 90% occurring only once. Sequenced material: peripheral blood. These receptors were collected from a woman younger than 35 with acute or convalescent COVID-19. Both conserved end residues are part of each CDR3. The D gene is left open where the match is weak. Where a row states a size, it is once, few, many or the class of an expanded clone; other rows omit it.

clone_size | d_call | j_call | v_call | cdr3_aa | cdr3_nt
once | TRBD1 | TRBJ1-4 | TRBV4-1 | CASSQPPGQGILRGKLFF | TGCGCCAGCAGCCAACCTCCGGGACAGGGGATCTTGCGGGGAAAACTGTTTTTT
NA | TRBD1 | TRBJ2-7 | TRBV28 | CASTSGGTGGVTYEQYF | TGTGCCAGCACTTCAGGTGGCACAGGGGGCGTAACCTACGAGCAGTACTTC
NA | NA | TRBJ2-7 | TRBV18 | CASSPRDKSYEQYF | TGTGCCAGCTCACCTAGGGACAAATCCTACGAGCAGTACTTC
NA | NA | TRBJ1-2 | TRBV5-1 | CASSLDSPNYGYTF | TGCGCCAGCAGCTTGGACAGCCCTAACTATGGCTACACCTTC
NA | NA | TRBJ1-4 | TRBV30 | CAWGAGYGEKLFF | TGTGCCTGGGGTGCGGGGTATGGTGAAAAACTGTTTTTT
NA | TRBD2 | TRBJ2-1 | TRBV3-1/TRBV3-2 | CASSQRAGANEQFF | TGTGCCAGCAGCCAGCGAGCGGGGGCCAATGAGCAGTTCTTC
NA | NA | TRBJ1-6 | TRBV13 | CASSFSDSIGETPAQTPLHF | TGTGCCAGCAGCTTTTCCGACTCGATAGGAGAAACCCCAGCCCAAACACCCCTCCACTTT
NA | NA | TRBJ1-3 | TRBV11-3 | CASSLGQAGGGNTIYF | TGTGCCAGCAGCTTAGGACAGGCCGGAGGTGGAAACACCATATATTTT
NA | NA | TRBJ1-1 | TRBV12-3/TRBV12-4 | CASSLQVEAFF | TGTGCCAGCAGCTTACAGGTAGAAGCTTTCTTT
NA | NA | TRBJ1-6 | TRBV15 | CATNDQAIPIYNSPLHF | TGTGCCACCAATGACCAGGCCATCCCTATCTATAATTCACCCCTCCACTTT
NA | NA | TRBJ1-2 | TRBV4-1 | CASSQTLYRANPTLYGYTF | TGCGCCAGCAGCCAAACGTTATACAGGGCCAACCCTACCCTCTATGGCTACACCTTC
NA | TRBD2 | TRBJ2-1 | TRBV20-1 | CSASGLAAYNEQFF | TGCAGTGCTAGTGGGCTAGCGGCCTACAATGAGCAGTTCTTC
NA | NA | TRBJ1-5 | TRBV27 | CASSLSWAERWQPQHF | TGTGCCAGCAGTTTATCATGGGCCGAAAGGTGGCAGCCCCAGCATTTT
NA | NA | TRBJ2-7 | TRBV14 | CASSLGGSYEQYF | TGTGCCAGCAGTCTGGGGGGCTCCTACGAGCAGTACTTC
NA | NA | TRBJ1-1 | TRBV3-1/TRBV3-2 | CASSQEVGRGNTEAFF | TGTGCCAGCAGCCAAGAGGTCGGGAGGGGGAACACTGAAGCTTTCTTT
NA | TRBD1 | TRBJ1-4 | TRBV6-5 | CASSYDPGQNEKLFF | TGTGCCAGCAGTTACGACCCGGGACAGAATGAAAAACTGTTTTTT
NA | NA | TRBJ1-1 | TRBV7-9 | CASLPGGNTEAFF | TGTGCCAGCCTACCGGGGGGGAACACTGAAGCTTTCTTT
NA | TRBD1 | TRBJ2-7 | TRBV19 | CASAGTGGYEQYF | TGTGCCAGCGCCGGGACAGGCGGCTACGAGCAGTACTTC
NA | NA | TRBJ1-3 | TRBV2 | CATRGQTGNTIYF | TGTGCCACTAGAGGGCAGACGGGAAACACCATATATTTT
NA | NA | TRBJ1-2 | TRBV3-1/TRBV3-2 | CASSQRENYGYTF | TGTGCCAGCAGCCAACGGGAGAACTATGGCTACACCTTC
NA | NA | TRBJ1-5 | TRBV6-2/TRBV6-3 | CASSHNRVYNQPQHF | TGTGCCAGCAGTCACAACAGGGTGTACAATCAGCCCCAGCATTTT
NA | TRBD1 | TRBJ1-2 | TRBV28 | CASSLPGTGGFRYTF | TGTGCCAGCAGTTTACCAGGGACAGGGGGCTTTCGCTACACCTTC
NA | TRBD2 | TRBJ2-3 | TRBV7-3 | CASSPGLAGDSTDTQYF | TGTGCCAGCAGTCCTGGACTAGCGGGGGACAGCACAGATACGCAGTATTTT
NA | TRBD1 | TRBJ1-1 | TRBV3-1/TRBV3-2 | CASSPGGGRTEAFF | TGTGCCAGCAGCCCAGGGGGCGGGCGCACTGAAGCTTTCTTT
once | NA | TRBJ2-7 | TRBV9 | CASSASAGHGYEQYF | TGTGCCAGCAGCGCCTCCGCGGGGCATGGGTACGAGCAGTACTTC
NA | NA | TRBJ1-6 | TRBV14 | CASSRKLGTRNSPLHF | TGTGCCAGCAGCCGCAAACTGGGCACTCGGAATTCACCCCTCCACTTT
NA | TRBD1 | TRBJ2-1 | TRBV15 | CATSRGTAVNNEQFF | TGTGCCACCAGCAGGGGGACAGCAGTAAACAATGAGCAGTTCTTC
once | TRBD1 | TRBJ1-5 | TRBV5-1 | CASSLTGANQPQHF | TGCGCCAGCAGCTTGACAGGGGCCAATCAGCCCCAGCATTTT
NA | TRBD1 | TRBJ1-2 | TRBV2 | CASSVATGGAYGYTF | TGTGCCAGCAGTGTTGCGACAGGGGGGGCCTATGGCTACACCTTC
NA | NA | TRBJ1-1 | TRBV5-6 | CASSGPDSLMNTEAFF | TGTGCCAGCAGCGGCCCGGACAGCCTCATGAACACTGAAGCTTTCTTT
NA | NA | TRBJ2-7 | TRBV3-1/TRBV3-2 | CASTFGGSSYEQYF | TGTGCCAGCACCTTTGGGGGCAGCTCCTACGAGCAGTACTTC
NA | NA | TRBJ2-7 | TRBV12-5 | CASGLGLDFQVYEQYF | TGTGCTAGTGGCCTGGGCTTGGACTTTCAGGTCTACGAGCAGTACTTC
NA | TRBD1 | TRBJ2-1 | TRBV7-2 | CASSLRADRGYNEQFF | TGTGCCAGCAGCTTAAGGGCGGACAGGGGCTACAATGAGCAGTTCTTC
NA | NA | TRBJ1-1 | TRBV4-1 | CASSQGAWGTEAFF | TGCGCCAGCAGCCAGGGGGCATGGGGCACTGAAGCTTTCTTT
NA | TRBD1 | TRBJ2-2 | TRBV6-5 | CASSRDRVTGELFF | TGTGCCAGCAGTCGGGACAGGGTGACCGGGGAGCTGTTTTTT
NA | NA | TRBJ2-5 | TRBV5-1 | CASSLGGGQPLEETQYF | TGCGCCAGCAGCTTGGGAGGTGGACAGCCTTTGGAGGAGACCCAGTACTTC
NA | TRBD1 | TRBJ1-5 | TRBV24-1 | CATSEGDRGVTSNQPQHF | TGTGCCACCAGTGAAGGGGACAGGGGCGTAACTAGCAATCAGCCCCAGCATTTT
NA | NA | TRBJ2-4 | TRBV10-3 | CAISTGPQNIQYF | TGTGCCATCTCCACAGGGCCCCAAAACATTCAGTACTTC
NA | TRBD1 | TRBJ2-2 | TRBV19 | CASSATGEIIGELFF | TGTGCCAGTAGTGCTACAGGGGAAATTATCGGGGAGCTGTTTTTT
once | NA | TRBJ1-1 | TRBV5-1 | CASSQAGTGRTEAFF | TGCGCCAGCAGCCAAGCCGGGACGGGGAGGACTGAAGCTTTCTTT
NA | NA | TRBJ1-5 | TRBV4-3 | CASSQETDSIQPQHF | TGCGCCAGCAGCCAAGAGACAGACTCTATTCAGCCCCAGCATTTT
NA | NA | TRBJ2-1 | TRBV2 | CASSEERSSYNEQFF | TGTGCCAGCAGTGAAGAGCGGAGTTCCTACAATGAGCAGTTCTTC
NA | TRBD2 | TRBJ2-5 | TRBV7-9 | CASSLGGGGQETQYF | TGTGCCAGCAGCTTGGGTGGGGGAGGGCAAGAGACCCAGTACTTC
NA | NA | TRBJ1-2 | TRBV18 | CASSPTFLRGWVYGYTF | TGTGCCAGCTCACCAACGTTTCTAAGGGGATGGGTTTATGGCTACACCTTC
NA | TRBD2 | TRBJ2-1 | TRBV5-6 | CASSLQGTSGVNEQFF | TGTGCCAGCAGCTTGCAAGGGACTAGCGGGGTTAATGAGCAGTTCTTC
NA | TRBD1 | TRBJ1-1 | TRBV30 | CAWSKTGVLPEAFF | TGTGCCTGGAGCAAGACAGGGGTACTCCCTGAAGCTTTCTTT
NA | NA | TRBJ2-2 | TRBV6-4 | CASSDTRYTNTGELFF | TGTGCCAGCAGTGACACGAGGTATACTAACACCGGGGAGCTGTTTTTT
NA | NA | TRBJ1-2 | TRBV10-3 | CAITKGETTYGYTF | TGTGCCATCACTAAGGGGGAAACTACTTATGGCTACACCTTC
NA | NA | TRBJ1-6 | TRBV27 | CASSSGVASRSPLHF | TGTGCCAGCAGTTCAGGGGTAGCTTCACGGTCACCCCTCCACTTT
NA | NA | TRBJ1-2 | TRBV4-3 | CASSQDRGTNYGYTF | TGCGCCAGCAGCCAAGATAGGGGGACTAACTATGGCTACACCTTC
NA | NA | TRBJ1-5 | TRBV4-3 | CASSQDGGYQPQHF | TGCGCCAGCAGCCAAGATGGGGGGTATCAGCCCCAGCATTTT
few | NA | TRBJ1-1 | TRBV5-1 | CASSFDTYTEAFF | TGCGCCAGCAGCTTTGACACCTACACTGAAGCTTTCTTT
NA | TRBD1 | TRBJ1-3 | TRBV15 | CATSRGQGAYGNTIYF | TGTGCCACCAGCAGGGGACAGGGGGCGTACGGAAACACCATATATTTT
NA | NA | TRBJ1-2 | TRBV30 | CAWSVSGANYGYTF | TGTGCCTGGAGTGTTTCGGGTGCTAACTATGGCTACACCTTC
NA | TRBD2 | TRBJ2-7 | TRBV4-1 | CASSLATGGDFSYEQYF | TGCGCCAGCAGCCTGGCTACGGGAGGGGATTTCTCCTACGAGCAGTACTTC
NA | NA | TRBJ2-4 | TRBV2 | CASRTGWENIQYF | TGTGCCAGCAGAACAGGGTGGGAAAACATTCAGTACTTC
NA | TRBD1 | TRBJ1-2 | TRBV24-1 | CATSDPGQGAHGYTF | TGTGCCACCAGTGATCCGGGACAGGGGGCGCATGGCTACACCTTC
NA | TRBD2 | TRBJ2-1 | TRBV7-9 | CASSPAGGREMNEQFF | TGTGCCAGCAGCCCTGCGGGGGGGAGAGAGATGAATGAGCAGTTCTTC